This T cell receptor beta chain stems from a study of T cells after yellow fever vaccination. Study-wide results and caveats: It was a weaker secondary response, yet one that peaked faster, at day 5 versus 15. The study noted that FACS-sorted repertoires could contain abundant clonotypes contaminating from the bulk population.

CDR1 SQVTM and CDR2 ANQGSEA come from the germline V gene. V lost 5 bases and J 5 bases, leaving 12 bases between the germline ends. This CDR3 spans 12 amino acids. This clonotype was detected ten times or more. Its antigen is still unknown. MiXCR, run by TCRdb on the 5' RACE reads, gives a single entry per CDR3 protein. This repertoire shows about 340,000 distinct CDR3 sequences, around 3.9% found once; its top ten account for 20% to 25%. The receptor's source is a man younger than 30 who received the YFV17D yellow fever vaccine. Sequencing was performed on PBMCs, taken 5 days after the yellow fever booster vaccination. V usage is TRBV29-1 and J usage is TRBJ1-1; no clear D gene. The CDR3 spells CSVLGLETEAFF. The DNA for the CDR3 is TGCAGCGTTTTAGGTTTAGAAACTGAAGCTTTCTTT.